The entry below gives a single T cell receptor (beta chain) sequence along with its context. Its matching antigen is unknown. The CDR3 spans 14 residues. V lost 8 bases to trimming and J lost 2 bases; unmatched junction nucleotides: 7. Tagging with unique molecular identifiers was applied to individual cDNA molecules. TCRdb redid the calling of the 5' RACE reads with MiXCR, one entry per CDR3 protein. Of about 49,000 distinct CDR3 sequences in the sample, 12% were seen once. This entry comes from a study of early T cells in non-severe SARS-CoV-2 infection. The wider study: Sequencing of bulk RNA from unsorted whole blood was done, without chain pairing.

Broader study findings: Database matching using VDJdb favored anti-spike CD8 responses, with private and CD4 specificities left missing.

The TCR sequence derives from an adult who was a healthcare worker with PCR-confirmed SARS-CoV-2 infection or an uninfected control (not recorded which). This chain joins TRBV12-3 or TRBV12-4 and TRBJ2-7; 9 bases match TRBD1. Material for sequencing was whole blood. The CDR3 DNA reads TGTGCCAGCCGCCCCGGGACAGGGCCCTACGAGCAGTACTTC. Translating gives CASRPGTGPYEQYF.